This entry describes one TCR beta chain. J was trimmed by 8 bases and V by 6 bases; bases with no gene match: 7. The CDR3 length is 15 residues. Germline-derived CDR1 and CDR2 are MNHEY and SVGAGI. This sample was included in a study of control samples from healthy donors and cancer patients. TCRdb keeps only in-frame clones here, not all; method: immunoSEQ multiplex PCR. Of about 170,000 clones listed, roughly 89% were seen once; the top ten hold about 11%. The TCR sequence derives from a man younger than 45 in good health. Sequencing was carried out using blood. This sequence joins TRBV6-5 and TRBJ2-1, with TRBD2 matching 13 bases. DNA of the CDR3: TGTGCCAGCAGCCATAGACTAGCGGGAGGTCATGAGCAGTTCTTC. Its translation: CASSHRLAGGHEQFF.